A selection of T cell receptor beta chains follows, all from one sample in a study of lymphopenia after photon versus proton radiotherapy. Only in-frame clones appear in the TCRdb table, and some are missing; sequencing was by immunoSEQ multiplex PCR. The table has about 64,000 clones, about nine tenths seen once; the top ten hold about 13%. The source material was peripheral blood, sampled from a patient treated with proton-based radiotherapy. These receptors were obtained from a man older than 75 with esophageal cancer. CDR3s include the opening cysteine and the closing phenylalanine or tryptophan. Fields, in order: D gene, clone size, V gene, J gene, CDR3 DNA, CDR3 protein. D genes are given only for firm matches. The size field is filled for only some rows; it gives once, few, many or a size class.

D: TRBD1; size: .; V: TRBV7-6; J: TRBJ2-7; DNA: TGTGCCAGCAGCTTAGGGACGGGACAGGGGAACTACGAGCAGTACTTC; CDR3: CASSLGTGQGNYEQYF
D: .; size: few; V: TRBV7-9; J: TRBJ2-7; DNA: TGTGCCAGCAACCCCTTGTCTAGCGCGACCTACGAGCAGTACTTC; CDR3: CASNPLSSATYEQYF
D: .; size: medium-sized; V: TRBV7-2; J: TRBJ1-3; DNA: TGTGCCAGCAGCTTAAACATCGGCTCTGGAAACACCATATATTTT; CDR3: CASSLNIGSGNTIYF
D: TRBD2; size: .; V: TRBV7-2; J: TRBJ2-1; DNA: TGTGCCAGCAGCCCCCGATCTCTAGCGGGGGGGTCTGAGCAGTTCTTC; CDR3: CASSPRSLAGGSEQFF
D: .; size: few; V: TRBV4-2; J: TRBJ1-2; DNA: TGTGCCAGCAGCCAAGGGGTGGCAGGGATCGAGCGCCTGGAAGGCTACACCTTC; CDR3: CASSQGVAGIERLEGYTF
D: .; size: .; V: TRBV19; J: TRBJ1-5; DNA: TGTGCCAGTACCCCTCGGGCGGGGCAGGGTCAGCCCCAGCATTTT; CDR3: CASTPRAGQGQPQHF
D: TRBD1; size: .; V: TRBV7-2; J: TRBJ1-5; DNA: TGCGCCAGCAGCCAAGATGCAGGGGGCGCCCAGCCCCAGCATTTT; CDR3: CASSQDAGGAQPQHF
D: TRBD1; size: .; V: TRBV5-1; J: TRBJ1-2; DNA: TGCGCCAGCAGCTCAGACCCGGACAGGGGAGGTGGAACCTTC; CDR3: CASSSDPDRGGGTF
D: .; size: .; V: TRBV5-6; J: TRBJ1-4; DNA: TGTGCCAGCAGCGCCAACAGGGAAAAACTGTTTTTT; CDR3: CASSANREKLFF
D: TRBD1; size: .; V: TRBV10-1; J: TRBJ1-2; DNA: TGCGCCAGCAGTGCGGGACAGGACTATGGCTACACCTTC; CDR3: CASSAGQDYGYTF
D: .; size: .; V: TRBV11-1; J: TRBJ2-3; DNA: TGTGCCAGCAGCTTAATCGGGTTGTCAGATACGCAGTATTTT; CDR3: CASSLIGLSDTQYF
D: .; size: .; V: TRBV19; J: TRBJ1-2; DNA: TGTGCCACCACTGCACAGGAGAACTATGGCTACACCTTC; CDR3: CATTAQENYGYTF
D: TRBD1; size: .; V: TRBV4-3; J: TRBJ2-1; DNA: TGCGCCAGCAGCCAAGGGACAGGGGCTTCCTACAATGAGCAGTTCTTC; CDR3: CASSQGTGASYNEQFF
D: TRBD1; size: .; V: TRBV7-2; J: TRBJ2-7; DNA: TGTGCCAGCAGCCTAGGGACAGGGGGCTACAACGAGCAGTACTTC; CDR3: CASSLGTGGYNEQYF
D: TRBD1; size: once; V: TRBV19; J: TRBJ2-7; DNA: TGTGCCAGTAGTATAGGGACAGGGTTCTACGAGCAGTACTTC; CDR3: CASSIGTGFYEQYF
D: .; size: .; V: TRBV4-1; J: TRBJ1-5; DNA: TGCGCCAGCAGCCCAACATACGTGGCACTGCAGCCCCAGCATTTT; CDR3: CASSPTYVALQPQHF
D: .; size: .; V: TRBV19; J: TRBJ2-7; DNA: TGTGCCAGTAGTATATCAAGGGAGCGCGAGCAGTACTTC; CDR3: CASSISREREQYF
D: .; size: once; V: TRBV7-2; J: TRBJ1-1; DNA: TGTGCCAGCAGCTTAGTTTACCGGGCCGAAGCTTTCTTT; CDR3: CASSLVYRAEAFF
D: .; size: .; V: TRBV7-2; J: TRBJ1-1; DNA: TGTGCCAGCAGCTTACGCCGGACAATTAACACTGAAGCTTTCTTT; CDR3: CASSLRRTINTEAFF
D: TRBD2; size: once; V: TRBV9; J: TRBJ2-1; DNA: TGTGCCAGCAGCGGGGGACTAGCGGGCTACAATGAGCAGTTCTTC; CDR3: CASSGGLAGYNEQFF
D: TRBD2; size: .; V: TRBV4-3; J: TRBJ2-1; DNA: TGCGCCAGCAGCCAAGATGTTCTAGCGGGAGCGGGTGAGCAGTTCTTC; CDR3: CASSQDVLAGAGEQFF
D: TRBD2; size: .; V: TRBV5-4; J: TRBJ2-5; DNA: TGTGCCAGCAGCTTGGCAGCGGGGAGCAGGGAGACCCAGTACTTC; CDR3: CASSLAAGSRETQYF
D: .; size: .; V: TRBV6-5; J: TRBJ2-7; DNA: TGTGCCAGCAAAGAGGGGCAAGGGGACGAGCAGTACTTC; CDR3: CASKEGQGDEQYF
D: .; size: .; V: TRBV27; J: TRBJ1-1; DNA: TGTGCCAGCAGTTTTTATGCGGCAGGAGAGAACACTGAAGCTTTCTTT; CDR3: CASSFYAAGENTEAFF
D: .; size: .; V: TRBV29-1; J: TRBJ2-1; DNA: TGCAGCGTTGAGGGCACAGGGTCAGGTGAGCAGTTCTTC; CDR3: CSVEGTGSGEQFF
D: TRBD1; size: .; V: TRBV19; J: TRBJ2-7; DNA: TGTGCCAGTAGTGGACAGGGGCGGGGTTACGAGCAGTACTTC; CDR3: CASSGQGRGYEQYF
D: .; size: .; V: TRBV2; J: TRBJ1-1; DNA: TGTGCCAGCAGTTGGGGAGGGGACACTGAAGCTTTCTTT; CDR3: CASSWGGDTEAFF
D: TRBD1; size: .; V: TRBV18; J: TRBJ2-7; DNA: TGTGCCAGCTCAGAGGGGGCTTCCTACGAGCAGTACTTC; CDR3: CASSEGASYEQYF
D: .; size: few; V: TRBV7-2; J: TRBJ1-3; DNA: TGTGCCAGCAGCCCCAGACAGGCCACCTCTGGAAACACCATATATTTT; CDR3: CASSPRQATSGNTIYF
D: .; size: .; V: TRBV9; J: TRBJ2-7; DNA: TGTGCCAGCAGCGTAGGTCCAGGGGTCTACGAGCAGTACTTC; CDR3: CASSVGPGVYEQYF
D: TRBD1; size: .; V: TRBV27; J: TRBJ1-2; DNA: TGTGCCAGCAGTAGACAGGGTAACTATGGCTACACCTTC; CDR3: CASSRQGNYGYTF
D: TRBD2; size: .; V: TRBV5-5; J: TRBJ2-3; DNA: TGTGCCAGCAGCCCCTACGGCGGGGGTTATAGCACAGATACGCAGTATTTT; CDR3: CASSPYGGGYSTDTQYF
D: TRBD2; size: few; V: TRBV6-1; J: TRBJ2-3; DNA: TGTGCCAGCACTAGCGGGGGAGACACAGATACGCAGTATTTT; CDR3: CASTSGGDTDTQYF
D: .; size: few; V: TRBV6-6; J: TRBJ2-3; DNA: TGTGCCAGCAGTTACGTGGGGGATACGCAGTATTTT; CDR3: CASSYVGDTQYF
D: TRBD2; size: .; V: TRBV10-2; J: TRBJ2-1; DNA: TGCGCCAGCAGCCCCGGGACTAGGAGCAATGAGCAGTTCTTC; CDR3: CASSPGTRSNEQFF
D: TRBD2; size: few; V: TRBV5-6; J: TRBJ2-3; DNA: TGTGCCAGCAGCTTGGTACGTCTAGCGGGGGGGCTCAGCACAGATACGCAGTATTTT; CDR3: CASSLVRLAGGLSTDTQYF
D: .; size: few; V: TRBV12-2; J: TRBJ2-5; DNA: TGTGCAAGTCTACCCGCTCGATTAATGAAGGGCTGCCAGGGGACGACACGTAAAGAGACCCAGTACTTC; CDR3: CASLPARLMKGCQGTTRKETQYF
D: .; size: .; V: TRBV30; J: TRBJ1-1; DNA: TGTGCCTTCACCACAGGGAGGGGTGAAGCTTTCTTT; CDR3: CAFTTGRGEAFF
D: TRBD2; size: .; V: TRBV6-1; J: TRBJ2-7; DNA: TGTGCCAGCAGGATGGGGACTAGCCTGACCGAGCAGTACTTC; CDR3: CASRMGTSLTEQYF
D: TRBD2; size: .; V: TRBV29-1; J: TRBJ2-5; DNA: TGCAGCGTTGAAGGGGGGGGATTAGGGGCCGGAGAGACCCAGTACTTC; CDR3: CSVEGGGLGAGETQYF
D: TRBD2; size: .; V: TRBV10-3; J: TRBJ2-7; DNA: TGTGCCATCACGACTTACTCTTGGACTAGCGGGAGCGATAGCTCCTACGAGCAGTACTTC; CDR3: CAITTYSWTSGSDSSYEQYF
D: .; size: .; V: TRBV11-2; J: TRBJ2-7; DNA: TGTGCCAGCACCCACACTGTTGGGGGCTCGGGCGAGCAGTACTTC; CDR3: CASTHTVGGSGEQYF
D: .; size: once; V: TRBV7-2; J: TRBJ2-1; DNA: TGTGCCAGCAGCTTACGACCATACAATGAGCAGTTCTTC; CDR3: CASSLRPYNEQFF
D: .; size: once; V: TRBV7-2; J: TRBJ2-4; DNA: TGTGCCAGCAGCTTCCCGGGTTACAGGGGAGGAGGGAACATTCAGTACTTC; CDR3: CASSFPGYRGGGNIQYF
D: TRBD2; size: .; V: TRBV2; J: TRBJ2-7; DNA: TGTGCCAGCGCCGGGACTAGCGCCCCCGAGCAGTACTTC; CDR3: CASAGTSAPEQYF
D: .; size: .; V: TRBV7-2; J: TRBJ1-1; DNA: TGTGCCAGCAGCTGGAGGTGGGGGGGACCGAACACTGAAGCTTTCTTT; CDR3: CASSWRWGGPNTEAFF
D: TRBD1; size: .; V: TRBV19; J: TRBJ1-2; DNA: TGTGCCAGTACCCAGGGGGCACGCTATGGCTACACCTTC; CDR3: CASTQGARYGYTF
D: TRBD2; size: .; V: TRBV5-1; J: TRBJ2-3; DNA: TGCGCCAGCACCTTAGCGGGGGGGACGGTGAGGACAGATACGCAGTATTTT; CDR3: CASTLAGGTVRTDTQYF
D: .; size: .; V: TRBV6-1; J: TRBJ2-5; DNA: TGTGCCAGCAGTACAGATCTGGGGGAGACCCAGTACTTC; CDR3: CASSTDLGETQYF
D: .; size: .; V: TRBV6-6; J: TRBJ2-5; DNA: TGTGCCAGCCGCCAGGGGCTCGGAGGGGCCCAGTACTTC; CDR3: CASRQGLGGAQYF